One sample yielded the 16 T cell receptor beta chains listed below, sequenced in a study of tumor-infiltrating lymphocytes in primary liver carcinoma. TCR beta cDNA was made from 400 to 500 ng total RNA with a constant-region primer. It was through three nested multiplex PCR rounds of slightly modified ARM-PCR that TCR beta libraries arose. Each of the first two PCR rounds ran approximately 9 cycles with TRBV1-TRBV30 forward and C-beta reverse primers. Each CDR3 protein is one row after TCRdb ran MiXCR on the multiplex PCR reads. The profile shows 95,000 to 150,000 distinct CDR3 sequences, 50% to 70% of them singletons. Joint extraction of RNA and DNA used about 17-30 mg of bulk tissue that was unsorted. The sample comprised liver tumor tissue from sampling region 1. As to subset: tumor region T1, superior pole. Receptor source: a woman in her fifties or sixties with primary liver carcinoma and hepatitis B virus infection.

A note on this clonotype: Sequence at one end of the junction differs from germline and may be a read error. J is TRBJ1-1 and V is TRBV11-2; TRBD1 is a possible D gene (5 bases). The germline gives CDR1 SGHAT, CDR2 FQNNGV. This CDR3 is built from 17 residues. The CDR3 DNA sequence: TGTGCCAGGAGCTTATTCCCCCGGACAAGTATGAACGCTGAAGCTTTCTTT. Translating gives CARSLFPRTSMNAEAFF. Using reference TRBV11-2 and TRBJ1-1 for the parts outside the CDR3, the full variable domain is EAGVAQSPRYKIIEKRQSVAFWCNPISGHATLYWYQQILGQGPKLLIQFQNNGVVDDSQLPKDRFSAERLKGVDSTLKIQPAKLEDSAVYLCARSLFPRTSMNAEAFFGQGTRLTVV.

J is TRBJ2-5 and V is TRBV14; 9 bases align to TRBD1. The V segment lost 7 bases and the J segment 2 bases; nucleotides outside the gene matches: 5. The CDR3 is 14 amino acids. Germline V CDR1 and CDR2: SGHDN, FVKESK. This CDR3 reads CASNRGTGQETQYF. DNA of the CDR3: TGTGCCAGCAACCGTGGGACAGGGCAAGAGACCCAGTACTTC.

Ten or more counts support this clonotype. The junction and the germline gene differ at one end; a read error may be behind it. This CDR3 reads CASSLESQYF. In nucleotides, the CDR3 is TGTGCCAGCAGTCTAGAGAGCCAGTACTTC. V and J are TRBV12-3 or TRBV12-4 and TRBJ2-5; no firm D call. The CDR3 runs 10 residues.

This clonotype was detected many times. V and J are TRBV6-1 and TRBJ1-5; no clear D gene. V lost 6 bases and J lost 8, with 11 bases in between. The CDR3 has 12 amino acids. Per germline, CDR1 MNHNS and CDR2 SASEGT. The CDR3 nucleotides are TGTGCCAGCAGGGACCTGACTAAGCCCCAGCATTTT. Translating gives CASRDLTKPQHF.

This clonotype was found a few times. The chain couples TRBV14 to TRBJ2-7; 7 nucleotides line up with TRBD2. This CDR3 comprises 14 residues. Losses at the gene ends were 3 bases for V and 3 bases for J; bases not matched to a gene: 5. Per germline, CDR1 SGHDN and CDR2 FVKESK. The CDR3 reads CASSHVGGGYEQYF. CDR3 coding DNA: TGTGCCAGCAGCCACGTGGGGGGGGGCTACGAGCAGTACTTC. The full variable domain, rest sourced from reference TRBV14 and TRBJ2-7, is EAGVTQFPSHSVIEKGQTVTLRCDPISGHDNLYWYRRVMGKEIKFLLHFVKESKQDESGMPNNRFLAERTGGTYSTLKVQPAELEDSGVYFCASSHVGGGYEQYFGPGTRLTVT.

This clonotype was detected only a few times. The genes are TRBV12-3 or TRBV12-4 and TRBJ2-2; no clear D. V lost 7 bases, J lost 4 bases, and 16 bases lay in between. The CDR3 has 15 amino acids. The CDR3 sequence is CASTRRKTSTGELFF. The CDR3 DNA follows: TGTGCCAGCACCAGAAGGAAAACCTCCACCGGGGAGCTGTTTTTT.

The table lists this clonotype with many counts. This chain joins TRBV11-2 and TRBJ2-1, with 7 bases identical to TRBD2. Unmatched junction bases numbered 15, after V lost 5 bases and J lost 8 bases. Germline V gene sequence: CDR1 SGHAT, CDR2 FQNNGV. The CDR3 runs 16 residues. This CDR3 reads CASSPGRVLAIDEQFF. The CDR3 nucleotides are TGTGCCAGCAGCCCAGGCCGGGTACTAGCGATCGATGAGCAGTTCTTC.

This clonotype was seen many times. The chain is built from TRBV6-1 and TRBJ2-3; TRBD1 agrees at 7 bases. The CDR3 has 12 residues. V was clipped by 4 bases and J by 6 bases; unmatched bases: 1. Germline V CDR1 and CDR2: MNHNS, SASEGT. CDR3 residues: CASSATGDTQYF. The DNA of the CDR3 is TGTGCCAGCAGTGCGACAGGGGATACGCAGTATTTT.

This clonotype was seen repeatedly, ten times or more. The rearrangement uses TRBV5-5 and TRBJ2-5, with D possibly TRBD2 on 5 matching bases. V was clipped by 1 base and J by 1 base, with 5 bases between them. CDR1 SGHKS and CDR2 YYEKEE come from the germline V gene (reference sequence). This CDR3 spans 13 amino acids. Here the CDR3 DNA reads TGTGCCAGCAGCTTGAGCGGCCAAGAGACCCAGTACTTC. Translated: CASSLSGQETQYF.

This clonotype is medium-sized within its sample. The rearrangement uses TRBV29-1 and TRBJ2-2; D call uncertain. This CDR3 has 14 amino acids. Trimming stripped 7 bases from V and 1 base from J, with 13 bases between. Per germline, CDR1 SQVTM and CDR2 ANQGSEA. The CDR3 nucleotides read TGCAGCGCCTCGACGTCCTTGAACACCGGGGAGCTGTTTTTT. Its translation: CSASTSLNTGELFF.

This clonotype was detected a few times. As DNA, the CDR3 is TGTGCCAGCAGCCCCGTGGGGGGGCAAGGGGATGAGCAGTTCTTC. It yields the protein CASSPVGGQGDEQFF. V usage is TRBV11-2 and J usage is TRBJ2-1, with a tentative D call TRBD2 (7 bases). This CDR3 is 15 amino acids long. Looked up from germline, CDR1 is SGHAT and CDR2 is FQNNGV. Trimming pared 5 bases from V and 8 bases from J, leaving 19 bases between.

The chain joins TRBV12-3 or TRBV12-4 to TRBJ1-5; 9 nucleotides line up with TRBD1. This CDR3 spans 14 amino acids. The V gene end was trimmed by 7 bases and the J gene end by 4 bases; junction bases not matched to a gene: 5. The CDR3 sequence: CASISTGGNQPQHF. As DNA, the CDR3 is TGTGCCAGCATATCGACAGGGGGGAATCAGCCCCAGCATTTT.

On this clonotype itself: A much larger clone sits a single nucleotide away, making a read error possible. The chain couples TRBV6-2 or TRBV6-3 to TRBJ2-7; D perhaps matches TRBD1 (6 bases). Germline CDR1 and CDR2: MNHEY and SVGEGT. V lost 0 bases to trimming and J lost 3 bases, with 12 bases between them. CDR3 length: 15 amino acids. CDR3 sequence: CASSYSGTWGYEQYF. DNA for the CDR3: TGTGCCAGCAGTTACTCCGGGACATGGGGCTACGAGCAGTACTTC.

About this clonotype: Being one base from a much bigger clone, this may be a read error. The V call is TRBV24-1, the J call TRBJ2-2, with D perhaps TRBD2 (5 bases). The CDR3 covers 12 residues. Looked up from germline, CDR1 is KGHDR and CDR2 is SFDVKD. The CDR3 bases are TGTGCCACCAGTGATCTATACGGGGAGCTGTATTTT. Translated: CATSDLYGELYF.

J is TRBJ2-2 and V is TRBV5-4; perhaps TRBD2 as D (5 bases). V lost 4 bases and J lost 2, with 12 bases in between. This CDR3 is built from 15 residues. Per the germline V gene, CDR1 is SGHNT and CDR2 is YYREEE (reference sequence). CDR3 sequence reads: CASSPRERNTGELFF. CDR3 DNA sequence: TGTGCCAGCAGCCCGAGGGAGAGAAACACCGGGGAGCTGTTTTTT.

The chain uses TRBV7-8 and TRBJ1-5, with TRBD1 as a possible D gene (5 bases). The V gene lost 5 bases and the J gene lost 3 bases, with 17 bases spanning the gap. This CDR3 has 16 amino acids. CDR1 and CDR2 (germline): SGHVS, FQNEAQ. CDR3: CASSPGPTGPNQPQHF. As DNA, the CDR3 is TGTGCCAGCAGCCCCGGCCCTACAGGCCCCAATCAGCCCCAGCATTTT.